Listed below are T cell receptor beta chains from one sample, sequenced in a study of response to subunit inactivated influenza vaccine. TCRdb processed the RT-PCR reads anew with MiXCR; each CDR3 protein has one entry. The sample has about 480,000 distinct CDR3 sequences; 11% are singletons. Source: PBMCs from blood, taken 35 to 45 days after vaccination. The receptor source for this set is a man aged 45-65 years who received an inactivated influenza vaccine. The CDR3 runs from the conserved cysteine through the conserved F or W. The order of the fields is J gene, CDR3 length, clone size, V gene, D gene, CDR3 DNA, CDR3 protein. The D gene is left open where the match is weak. The size field is filled for only some rows; it gives once, few, many or a size class.

TRBJ1-6,12,NA,TRBV7-2,NA,TGTGCCAGCAGCTTAGATTTCTCACCCCTCCACTTT,CASSLDFSPLHF
TRBJ1-4,14,NA,TRBV7-2,NA,TGTGCCAGCAGCTTAGAAGTCAGTAATGAAAAACTGTTTTTT,CASSLEVSNEKLFF
TRBJ1-1,16,few,TRBV5-1,TRBD1,TGCGCCAGCAGCTCGGGGGGGACAGGGATAGTGGCTGAAGCTTTCTTT,CASSSGGTGIVAEAFF
TRBJ2-3,16,NA,TRBV10-3,NA,TGTGCCATCAGTGAGCCACTTGGGATTCAGGGAGGTACGCAGTATTTT,CAISEPLGIQGGTQYF
TRBJ2-5,14,few,TRBV5-1,NA,TGCGCCAGCAGCTTACAGGGATCTGGGGAGACCCAGTACTTC,CASSLQGSGETQYF
TRBJ1-1,14,NA,TRBV6-2/TRBV6-3,NA,TGTGCCAGCATCCCTTGGCAGATGAACACTGAAGCTTTCTTT,CASIPWQMNTEAFF
TRBJ2-7,15,many,TRBV9,NA,TGTGCCAGCAGCGTAGCGGGCGGAACAAACCACGAGCAGTACTTC,CASSVAGGTNHEQYF
TRBJ1-2,13,NA,TRBV10-3,NA,TGTGCCATCAGGGTGGGCCAGACCCATGGCTACACCTTC,CAIRVGQTHGYTF
TRBJ1-2,13,NA,TRBV29-1,TRBD1,TGCAGCGCGTTAGACAGGGGAATCTATGGCTACACCTTC,CSALDRGIYGYTF
TRBJ2-7,19,many,TRBV4-3,NA,TGCGCCAGCAGCCTGTCCGGGACGGACCTGGGCGAGTTGGACTACGAGCAGTACTTC,CASSLSGTDLGELDYEQYF
TRBJ2-2,13,few,TRBV12-3/TRBV12-4,NA,TGTGCCAGCAGACTGCGGGGCACCGGGGAGCTGTTTTTT,CASRLRGTGELFF
TRBJ2-1,15,NA,TRBV10-3,NA,TGTGCCATCAGGGAGGGGGGGAGCTCCTACAATGAGCAGTTCTTC,CAIREGGSSYNEQFF
TRBJ2-7,12,many,TRBV7-2,NA,TGTGCCAGCAGCTTAGATAGGGGGAGTCAGTACTTC,CASSLDRGSQYF
TRBJ2-2,16,NA,TRBV12-3/TRBV12-4,TRBD1,TGTGCCAGCAGACCCCCCGGGACAGGGGCCACCGGGGAGCTGTTTTTT,CASRPPGTGATGELFF
TRBJ1-5,17,many,TRBV12-3/TRBV12-4,NA,TGTGCCAGCAGCTTGGGTGGGGGCCCTTATAGCAATCAGCCCCAGCATTTT,CASSLGGGPYSNQPQHF
TRBJ2-1,15,NA,TRBV7-2,NA,TGTGCCAGCAGCCCTACAGGGACGACATACAATGAGCAGTTCTTC,CASSPTGTTYNEQFF
TRBJ2-7,17,NA,TRBV6-2/TRBV6-3,TRBD2,TGTGCCAGCCGCCTCGCGGGACTAGCGGTGGAGTGGGACGAGCAGTACTTC,CASRLAGLAVEWDEQYF
TRBJ1-1,14,NA,TRBV25-1,NA,TGTGCCAGCAGCCGTGCAGGAATGAACACTGAAGCTTTCTTT,CASSRAGMNTEAFF
TRBJ2-3,16,many,TRBV12-3/TRBV12-4,NA,TGTGCCAGCAGTTTCGAGGGACTTCCGGTAACAGATACGCAGTATTTT,CASSFEGLPVTDTQYF
TRBJ2-5,16,few,TRBV28,NA,TGTGCCAGCAGGATCTCGGGGCCGATCAACCAAGAGACCCAGTACTTC,CASRISGPINQETQYF
TRBJ2-7,15,many,TRBV20-1,TRBD1,TGCAGTGCTAGACCAATACAGGGGGGCACCTACGAGCAGTACTTC,CSARPIQGGTYEQYF
TRBJ2-3,14,many,TRBV13,NA,TGTGCCAGCAGCTTAGGGGGGTTTGCAGATACGCAGTATTTT,CASSLGGFADTQYF
TRBJ2-7,16,NA,TRBV10-2,TRBD1,TGCGCCAGCAGTGAGTCTCAGGGACAGGTAACCTACGAGCAGTACTTC,CASSESQGQVTYEQYF
TRBJ2-5,14,NA,TRBV9,NA,TGTGCCAGCAGCGCGGGTGGGGACCTAGAGACCCAGTACTTC,CASSAGGDLETQYF
TRBJ2-2,16,NA,TRBV9,TRBD1,TGTGCCAGCAGCCCCCCCGGGACAGGGGTTACCGGGGAGCTGTTTTTT,CASSPPGTGVTGELFF